What follows are 14 T cell receptor beta chains derived from one specimen sequenced in a study of blood T cell repertoires in COVID-19. Some clones are missing from TCRdb's copy, which holds only in-frame ones; the method was immunoSEQ multiplex PCR. The table records about 430,000 clones, 88% of them present only once. What was sequenced was PBMCs or T cells enriched from blood (not recorded which). The receptors shown here come from a woman aged 18-29 years who had been exposed to COVID-19.

CDR3 amino acids: CAWSVRGQPHSYEQYF. The CDR3 nucleotides are TGTGCCTGGAGTGTACGAGGACAGCCTCACTCCTACGAGCAGTACTTC. This chain links TRBV30 with TRBJ2-7; weak D call: TRBD1 (6 bases). Between the trimmed V and J ends, which lost 0 bases and 0 bases, there was a span of 15 bases. This CDR3 is 16 amino acids long. Germline V gene sequence: CDR1 GTSNPN, CDR2 SVGIG (reference sequence).

The V gene is TRBV11-2, the J gene TRBJ2-2; D not certain. V gave up 5 bases and J gave up 2 bases, with 6 bases separating them. CDR1 SGHAT and CDR2 FQNNGV come from the germline V gene. CDR3 length equals 13 residues. This CDR3 reads CASSLTNTGELFF. CDR3 nucleotides: TGTGCCAGCAGCCTTACTAACACCGGGGAGCTGTTTTTT.

This clone was counted a single time. J is TRBJ1-1 and V is TRBV5-4; 7 nucleotides align to TRBD1. The CDR3 length is 14 residues. Unmatched junction bases numbered 12, after V lost 7 bases and J lost 6 bases. Per germline, CDR1 SGHNT and CDR2 YYREEE (reference sequence). In DNA form, the CDR3 reads TGTGCCAGCGGTCCGGACAGGCTTTTACCTGAAGCTTTCTTT. Protein: CASGPDRLLPEAFF.

The chain uses TRBV12-3 or TRBV12-4 and TRBJ2-3; no reliable D call. The V gene lost 6 bases and the J gene lost 11 bases, with 15 bases spanning the gap. This CDR3 region has 12 residues. CDR3 DNA sequence: TGTGCCAGCAGCCTGACATCTGAAAGGCAGTATTTT. Its translation is CASSLTSERQYF.

The rearrangement uses TRBV6-5 and TRBJ2-1; TRBD2 matches at 8 bases. Germline values: CDR1 MNHEY, CDR2 SVGAGI. Trimming removed 8 bases from V and 5 bases from J; junction bases left unmatched: 5. The CDR3 consists of 13 residues. This CDR3 reads CASRAGGNNEQFF. In DNA form, the CDR3 reads TGTGCCAGCCGGGCGGGGGGAAACAATGAGCAGTTCTTC.

V is TRBV19 and J is TRBJ1-2; TRBD1 matches 10 bases. Per germline, CDR1 LNHDA and CDR2 SQIVND (reference sequence). Trimming at V came to 6 bases and at J to 8 bases, leaving 12 bases not matched to a gene. The CDR3 extends over 15 amino acids. CDR3 DNA sequence: TGTGCCAGTAGGGGCGTCCCGGACAGGGGGGAAGGCTACACCTTC. It specifies CASRGVPDRGEGYTF.

This clone was detected only once. The chain recombines TRBV5-6 with TRBJ2-7; D gene uncertain. The CDR3 is 15 amino acids. Trimming took 0 bases from V and 5 from J, leaving 15 bases between them. Germline V gene sequence: CDR1 SGHDT, CDR2 YYEEEE. The CDR3 DNA reads TGTGCCAGCAGCTTGGACTATCAATCAACCCACGAGCAGTACTTC. This encodes CASSLDYQSTHEQYF.

Remarks on this clone: Within the sample, other DNA sequences also encode this same CDR3. The rearrangement uses TRBV6-5 and TRBJ1-1; the D is unclear. The V end lost 0 bases, the J end lost 0 bases, and 5 bases lay between the germline ends. The CDR3 spans 14 residues. CDR1 is MNHEY, CDR2 SVGAGI, per germline. CDR3 nucleotides: TGTGCCAGCAGTTACTCCGGGGTGAACACTGAAGCTTTCTTT. Translated: CASSYSGVNTEAFF.

The rearrangement uses TRBV11-2 and TRBJ1-4, with D unresolved. This CDR3 has 19 amino acids. Germline V gene lookup returns CDR1 SGHAT and CDR2 FQNNGV. V lost 3 bases to trimming and J lost 0 bases, with 20 bases between them. CDR3 region: CASSFGWEEFVSTNEKLFF. CDR3 DNA sequence: TGTGCCAGCAGCTTTGGCTGGGAGGAGTTTGTCTCAACTAATGAAAAACTGTTTTTT.

This rearrangement joins TRBV27 to TRBJ2-1, with 8 bases fitting TRBD2. CDR1 MNHEY and CDR2 SMNVEV come from the germline V gene (reference sequence). The CDR3 contains 15 residues. The J segment lost 3 bases and the V segment lost 5 bases, leaving 6 bases of the junction unmatched. CDR3 protein: CASSPPGTSYNEQFF. CDR3 coding DNA: TGTGCCAGCAGTCCCCCCGGGACTAGCTACAATGAGCAGTTCTTC.

This chain uses TRBV7-6 with TRBJ1-3, with TRBD1 identical over 8 bases. CDR1 SGHVS and CDR2 FNYEAQ come from the germline V gene. The V and J ends lost 5 bases and 0 bases, in that order; junction bases with no gene match: 6. The CDR3 extends over 16 amino acids. Written as DNA, the CDR3 is TGTGCCAGCAGCGGGGGGACAGGCATCTCTGGAAACACCATATATTTT. Amino acids: CASSGGTGISGNTIYF.

The table lists this clone with a few counts. This sequence joins TRBV29-1 and TRBJ1-2, with 7 bases lining up with TRBD1. CDR1 and CDR2 from the germline V gene are SQVTM and ANQGSEA. The CDR3 is 13 amino acids. The V segment lost 3 bases and the J segment 2 bases; nucleotides outside the gene matches: 3. For the CDR3, the DNA is TGCAGCGTTGAGGGACAGCGCAACTATGGCTACACCTTC. It is translated as CSVEGQRNYGYTF.

V is TRBV11-2 and J is TRBJ2-2, with 7 bases aligning to TRBD1. The CDR3 runs to 15 residues. The ends lost 6 bases at V and 6 bases at J; junction bases unmatched: 10. Germline V gives CDR1 SGHAT, CDR2 FQNNGV. In DNA, the CDR3 is TGTGCCAGCAGATTTAACGTGGACAGGCCCGGGGAGCTGTTTTTT. It specifies CASRFNVDRPGELFF.

The chain carries TRBV4-2 and TRBJ2-7, with TRBD2 matching 11 bases. The CDR3 sequence is 17 residues long. The germline V gene encodes CDR1 LGHNA and CDR2 YNFKEQ. Unmatched junction bases numbered 8, after V lost 1 base and J lost 3 bases. The CDR3 loop reads CASSQVLAGLADYEQYF. CDR3 bases: TGTGCCAGCAGCCAAGTCTTGGCGGGACTAGCGGACTACGAGCAGTACTTC.